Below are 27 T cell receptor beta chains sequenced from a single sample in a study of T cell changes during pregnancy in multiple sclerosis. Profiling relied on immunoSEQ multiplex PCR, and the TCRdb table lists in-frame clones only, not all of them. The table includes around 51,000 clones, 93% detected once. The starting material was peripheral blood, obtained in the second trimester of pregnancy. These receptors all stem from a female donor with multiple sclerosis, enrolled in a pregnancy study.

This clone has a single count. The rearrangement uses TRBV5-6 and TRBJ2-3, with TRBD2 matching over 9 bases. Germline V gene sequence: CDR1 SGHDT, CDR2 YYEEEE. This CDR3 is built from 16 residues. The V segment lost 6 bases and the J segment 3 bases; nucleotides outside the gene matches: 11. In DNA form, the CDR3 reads TGTGCCAGCACCTCCCGTAGCGGGAGTCTTACAGATACGCAGTATTTT. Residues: CASTSRSGSLTDTQYF. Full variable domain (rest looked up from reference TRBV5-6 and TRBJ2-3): DAGVTQSPTHLIKTRGQQVTLRCSPKSGHDTVSWYQQALGQGPQFIFQYYEEEERQRGNFPDRFSGHQFPNYSSELNVNALLLGDSALYLCASTSRSGSLTDTQYFGPGTRLTVL.

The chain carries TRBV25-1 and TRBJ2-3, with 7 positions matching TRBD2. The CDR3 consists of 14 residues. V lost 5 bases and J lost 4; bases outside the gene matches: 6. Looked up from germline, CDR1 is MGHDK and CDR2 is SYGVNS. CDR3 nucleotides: TGTGCCAGCAGTTGGGGGGGATCGGCAGATACGCAGTATTTT. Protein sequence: CASSWGGSADTQYF. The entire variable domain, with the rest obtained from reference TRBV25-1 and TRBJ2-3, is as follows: EADIYQTPRYLVIGTGKKITLECSQTMGHDKMYWYQQDPGMELHLIHYSYGVNSTEKGDLSSESTVSRIRTEHFPLTLESARPSHTSQYLCASSWGGSADTQYFGPGTRLTVL.

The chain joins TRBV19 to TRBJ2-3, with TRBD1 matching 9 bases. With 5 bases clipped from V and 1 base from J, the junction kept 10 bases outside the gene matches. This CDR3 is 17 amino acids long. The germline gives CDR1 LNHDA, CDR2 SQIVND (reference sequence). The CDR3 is CASSPPPWTGGTDTQYF. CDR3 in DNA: TGTGCCAGTAGTCCCCCCCCGTGGACAGGGGGCACAGATACGCAGTATTTT.

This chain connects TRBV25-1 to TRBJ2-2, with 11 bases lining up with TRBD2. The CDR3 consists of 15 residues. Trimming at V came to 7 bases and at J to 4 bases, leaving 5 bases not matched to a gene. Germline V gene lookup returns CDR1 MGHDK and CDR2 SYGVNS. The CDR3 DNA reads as TGTGCCAGCAAACTAGCGGGAGAGGGCACCGGGGAGCTGTTTTTT. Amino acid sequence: CASKLAGEGTGELFF.

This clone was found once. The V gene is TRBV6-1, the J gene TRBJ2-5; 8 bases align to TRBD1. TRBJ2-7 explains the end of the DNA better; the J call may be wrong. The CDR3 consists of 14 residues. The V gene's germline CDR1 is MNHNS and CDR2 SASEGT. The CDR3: CASTPTGESSEQYF. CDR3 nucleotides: TGTGCCAGCACCCCGACAGGGGAAAGTTCCGAGCAGTACTTC.

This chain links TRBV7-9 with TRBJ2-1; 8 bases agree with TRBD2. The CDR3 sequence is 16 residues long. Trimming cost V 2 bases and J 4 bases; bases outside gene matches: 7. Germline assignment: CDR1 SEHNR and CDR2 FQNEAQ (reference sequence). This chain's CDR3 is CASSLFLAGGYNEQFF. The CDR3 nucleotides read TGTGCCAGCAGCTTATTCTTGGCGGGAGGTTACAATGAGCAGTTCTTC.

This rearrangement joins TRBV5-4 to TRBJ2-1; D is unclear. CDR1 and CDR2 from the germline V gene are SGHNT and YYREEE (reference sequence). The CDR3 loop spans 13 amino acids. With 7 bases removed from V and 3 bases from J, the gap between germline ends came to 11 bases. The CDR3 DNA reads TGTGCCAGCGCGACGGAGCACTACAATGAGCAGTTCTTC. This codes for CASATEHYNEQFF.

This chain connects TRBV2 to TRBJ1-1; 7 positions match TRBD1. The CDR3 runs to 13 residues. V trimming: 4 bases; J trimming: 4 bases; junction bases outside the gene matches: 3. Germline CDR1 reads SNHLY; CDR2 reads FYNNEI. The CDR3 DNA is TGTGCCAGCAGTGTAGGGGGCGGCACTGAAGCTTTCTTT. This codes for CASSVGGGTEAFF.

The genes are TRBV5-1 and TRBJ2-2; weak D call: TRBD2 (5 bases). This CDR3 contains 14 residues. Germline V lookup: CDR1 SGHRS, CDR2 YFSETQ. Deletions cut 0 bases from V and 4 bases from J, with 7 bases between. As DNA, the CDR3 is TGCGCCAGCAGCTTGGTAGGGAGCACCGGGGAGCTGTTTTTT. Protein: CASSLVGSTGELFF.

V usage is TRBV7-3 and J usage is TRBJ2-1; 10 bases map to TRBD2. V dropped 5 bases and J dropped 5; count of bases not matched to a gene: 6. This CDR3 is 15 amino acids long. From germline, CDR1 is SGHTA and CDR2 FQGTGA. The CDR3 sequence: CASSKTSGKNNEQFF. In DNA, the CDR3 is TGTGCCAGCAGCAAAACTAGCGGGAAGAACAATGAGCAGTTCTTC.

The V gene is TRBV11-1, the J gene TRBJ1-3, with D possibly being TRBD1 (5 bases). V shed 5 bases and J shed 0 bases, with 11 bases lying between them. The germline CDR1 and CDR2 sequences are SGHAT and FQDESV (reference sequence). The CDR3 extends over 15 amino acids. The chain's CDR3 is CASSIGTSSGNTIYF. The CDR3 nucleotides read TGTGCCAGCAGCATCGGGACTTCCTCTGGAAACACCATATATTTT.

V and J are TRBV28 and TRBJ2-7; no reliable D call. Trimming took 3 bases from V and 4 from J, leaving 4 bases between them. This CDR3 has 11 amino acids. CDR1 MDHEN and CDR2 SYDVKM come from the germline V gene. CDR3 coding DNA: TGTGCCAGCAGTTTTAAATACGAGCAGTACTTC. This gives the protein CASSFKYEQYF.

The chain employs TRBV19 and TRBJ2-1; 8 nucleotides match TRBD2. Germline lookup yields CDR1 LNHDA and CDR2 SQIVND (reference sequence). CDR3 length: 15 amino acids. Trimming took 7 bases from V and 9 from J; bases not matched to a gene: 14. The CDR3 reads CASTPFWSGSVEQFF. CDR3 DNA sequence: TGTGCCAGTACCCCCTTTTGGAGCGGGAGTGTTGAGCAGTTCTTC. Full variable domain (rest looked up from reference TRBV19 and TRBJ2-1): DGGITQSPKYLFRKEGQNVTLSCEQNLNHDAMYWYRQDPGQGLRLIYYSQIVNDFQKGDIAEGYSVSREKKESFPLTVTSAQKNPTAFYLCASTPFWSGSVEQFFGPGTRLTVL.

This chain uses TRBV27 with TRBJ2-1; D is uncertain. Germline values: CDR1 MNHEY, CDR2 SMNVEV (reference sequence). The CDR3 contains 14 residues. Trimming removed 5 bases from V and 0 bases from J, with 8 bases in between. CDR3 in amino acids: CASSALSSYNEQFF. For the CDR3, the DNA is TGTGCCAGCAGTGCTCTTAGCTCCTACAATGAGCAGTTCTTC.

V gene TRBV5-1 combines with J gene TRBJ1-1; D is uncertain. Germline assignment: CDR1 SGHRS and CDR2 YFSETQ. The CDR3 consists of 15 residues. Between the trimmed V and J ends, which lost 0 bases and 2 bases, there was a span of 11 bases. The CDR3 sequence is CASSLALSGNTEAFF. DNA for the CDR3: TGCGCCAGCAGCTTGGCCCTATCGGGAAACACTGAAGCTTTCTTT.

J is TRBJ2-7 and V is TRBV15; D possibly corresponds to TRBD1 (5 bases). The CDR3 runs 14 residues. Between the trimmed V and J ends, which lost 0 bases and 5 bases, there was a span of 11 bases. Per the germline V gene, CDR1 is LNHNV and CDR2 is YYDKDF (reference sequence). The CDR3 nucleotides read TGTGCCACCAGCAGAGAATGGGCAGGGAACGAGCAGTACTTC. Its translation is CATSREWAGNEQYF.

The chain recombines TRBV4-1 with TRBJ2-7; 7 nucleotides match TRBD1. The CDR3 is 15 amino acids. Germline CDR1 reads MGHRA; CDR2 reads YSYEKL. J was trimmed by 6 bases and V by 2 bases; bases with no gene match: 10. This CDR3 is CASSQLEGGASEQYF. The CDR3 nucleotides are TGCGCCAGCAGCCAACTAGAAGGGGGCGCATCCGAGCAGTACTTC.

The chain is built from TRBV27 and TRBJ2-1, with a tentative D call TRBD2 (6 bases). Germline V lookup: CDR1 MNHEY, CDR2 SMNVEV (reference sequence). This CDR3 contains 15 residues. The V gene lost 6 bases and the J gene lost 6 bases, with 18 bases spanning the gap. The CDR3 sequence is CASSQTSGVSNEQFF. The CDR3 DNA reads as TGTGCCAGCAGCCAAACCTCGGGGGTTTCCAATGAGCAGTTCTTC.

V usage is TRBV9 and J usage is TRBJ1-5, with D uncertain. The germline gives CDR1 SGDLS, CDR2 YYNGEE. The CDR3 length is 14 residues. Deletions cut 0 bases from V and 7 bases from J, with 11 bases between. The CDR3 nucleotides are TGTGCCAGCAGCGTAGCACCGGAGAGGCAGCCCCAGCATTTT. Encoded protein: CASSVAPERQPQHF.

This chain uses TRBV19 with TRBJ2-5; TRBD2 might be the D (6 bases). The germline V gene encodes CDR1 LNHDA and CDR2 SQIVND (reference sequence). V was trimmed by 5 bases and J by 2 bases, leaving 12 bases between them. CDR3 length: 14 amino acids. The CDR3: CASSGRSRQETQYF. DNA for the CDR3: TGTGCCAGTAGTGGGAGGAGTAGGCAAGAGACCCAGTACTTC.

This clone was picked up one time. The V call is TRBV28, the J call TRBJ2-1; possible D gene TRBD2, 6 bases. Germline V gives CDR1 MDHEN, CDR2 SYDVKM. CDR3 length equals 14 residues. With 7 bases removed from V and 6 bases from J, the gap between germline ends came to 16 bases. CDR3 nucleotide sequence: TGTGCCAGCATTTTTCGGGGGATGGGCAATGAGCAGTTCTTC. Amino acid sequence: CASIFRGMGNEQFF.

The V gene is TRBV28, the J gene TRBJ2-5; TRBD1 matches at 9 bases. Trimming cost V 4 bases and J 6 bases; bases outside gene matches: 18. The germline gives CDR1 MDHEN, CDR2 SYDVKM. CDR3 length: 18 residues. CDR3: CASSSYQTGGGVIKTQYF. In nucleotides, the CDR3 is TGTGCCAGCAGTTCCTACCAGACAGGGGGAGGTGTCATAAAGACCCAGTACTTC.

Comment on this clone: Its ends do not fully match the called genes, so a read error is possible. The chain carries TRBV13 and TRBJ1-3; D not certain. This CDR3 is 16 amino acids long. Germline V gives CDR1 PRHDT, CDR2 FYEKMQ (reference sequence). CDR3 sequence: CASSLGRGNSGNTIYF. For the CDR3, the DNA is TGTGCCAGCAGCCTAGGACGGGGAAACTCTGGAAACACCATATATTTT.

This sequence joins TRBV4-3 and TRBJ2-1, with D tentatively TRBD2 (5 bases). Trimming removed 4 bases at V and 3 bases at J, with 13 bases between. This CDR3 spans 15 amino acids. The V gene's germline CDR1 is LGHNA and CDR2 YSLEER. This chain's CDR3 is CASSPRRGGYNEQFF. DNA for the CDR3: TGCGCCAGCAGCCCGCGAAGAGGAGGCTACAATGAGCAGTTCTTC.

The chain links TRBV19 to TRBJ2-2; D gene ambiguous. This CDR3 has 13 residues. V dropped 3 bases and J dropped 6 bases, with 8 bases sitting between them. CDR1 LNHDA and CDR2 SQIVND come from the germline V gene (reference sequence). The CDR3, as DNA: TGTGCCAGTAGTATCTTTGTAGCCGGGGAGCTGTTTTTT. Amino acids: CASSIFVAGELFF.

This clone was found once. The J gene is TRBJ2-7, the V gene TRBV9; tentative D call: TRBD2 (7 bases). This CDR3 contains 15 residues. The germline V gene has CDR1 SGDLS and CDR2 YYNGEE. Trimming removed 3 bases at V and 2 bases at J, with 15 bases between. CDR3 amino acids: CASSEGGRGPYEQYF. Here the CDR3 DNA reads TGTGCCAGCAGCGAGGGAGGGCGGGGGCCCTACGAGCAGTACTTC. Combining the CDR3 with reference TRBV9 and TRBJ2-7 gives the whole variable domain DSGVTQTPKHLITATGQRVTLRCSPRSGDLSVYWYQQSLDQGLQFLIQYYNGEERAKGNILERFSAQQFPDLHSELNLSSLELGDSALYFCASSEGGRGPYEQYFGPGTRLTVT.

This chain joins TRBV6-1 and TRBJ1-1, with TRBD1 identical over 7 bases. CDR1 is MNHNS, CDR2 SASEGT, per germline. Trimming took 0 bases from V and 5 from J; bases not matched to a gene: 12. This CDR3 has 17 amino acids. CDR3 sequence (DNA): TGTGCCAGCAGTGAAGCCTTCGGAAAGGGGGCGCGAACTGAAGCTTTCTTT. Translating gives CASSEAFGKGARTEAFF.